This TCR beta chain was captured in a study of T cell changes during pregnancy in multiple sclerosis. TCRdb's copy holds only in-frame clones and misses some; the assay was immunoSEQ multiplex PCR. This sample has over 55,000 clones, with roughly nine tenths found just once. This CDR3 is built from 15 residues. The ends lost 8 bases at V and 6 bases at J; junction bases unmatched: 5. Germline lookup yields CDR1 LNHDA and CDR2 SQIVND (reference sequence). The chain is built from TRBV19 and TRBJ2-3; 16 nucleotides match TRBD2. Sequencing used peripheral blood, obtained after pregnancy. This TCR was recovered from a female donor in good health, enrolled as a control in a pregnancy study. CDR3 in amino acids: CASGTSGGAGDTQYF. CDR3 coding DNA: TGTGCCAGTGGGACTAGCGGGGGGGCGGGGGATACGCAGTATTTT.